This TCR beta chain was recovered during a study of T-cell memory formation after mild COVID-19. Study overall: Clusters of TCRs were largely donor specific. Notes on the study in general: Specificity for SARS-CoV-2 was not confirmed among the second-wave clones peaking on day 37. The study detected some responding clones in pre-infection memory, suggesting cross-reactive memory joined. Mostly located in CM and EM were contracting CD4+ clones, with contracting CD8+ clones located in EMRA.

In the case of this clonotype: Its antigen is unknown.

V lost 4 bases, J lost 2 bases, and 11 bases lay in between. Per germline, CDR1 MGHRA and CDR2 YSYEKL. The CDR3 has 14 amino acids. TCRdb re-analysed the 5' RACE reads in MiXCR, keeping a single row per CDR3 protein. The table lists about 82,000 distinct CDR3 sequences, around 13% of them singletons. This chain joins TRBV4-1 and TRBJ1-2, with D maybe TRBD1 (6 bases). The clonotype comes from a young man who had mild COVID-19 (a few samples of this study predate the infection). Cell type and time point are not known. Sequences were obtained from PBMCs or a T cell subset sorted from them (not recorded which). Here the CDR3 reads CASSRPGQNYGYTF. CDR3 DNA sequence: TGCGCCAGCAGCCGCCCAGGACAGAACTATGGCTACACCTTC.